This T cell receptor beta chain originates from a study of blood T cell repertoires in COVID-19. Adults between about 18 and 89 years of age took part from 20 to 25 US areas. Participants' own reports of clinical history determined their cohort assignment. The germline V gene encodes CDR1 DFQATT and CDR2 SNEGSKA (reference sequence). The CDR3 length is 11 residues. TCRdb's copy holds only in-frame clones and misses some; the assay was immunoSEQ multiplex PCR. The sample carries roughly 150,000 clones, 75% to 90% recorded once. This TCR came from a man aged 50 or older who had recovered from COVID-19. Specimen: PBMCs or T cells enriched from blood (not recorded which). The V gene is TRBV20-1, the J gene TRBJ2-4, with TRBD1 identical over 8 bases. The CDR3 here is CGWTGQNIQYF. CDR3 nucleotide sequence: TGCGGGTGGACAGGGCAGAACATTCAGTACTTC.